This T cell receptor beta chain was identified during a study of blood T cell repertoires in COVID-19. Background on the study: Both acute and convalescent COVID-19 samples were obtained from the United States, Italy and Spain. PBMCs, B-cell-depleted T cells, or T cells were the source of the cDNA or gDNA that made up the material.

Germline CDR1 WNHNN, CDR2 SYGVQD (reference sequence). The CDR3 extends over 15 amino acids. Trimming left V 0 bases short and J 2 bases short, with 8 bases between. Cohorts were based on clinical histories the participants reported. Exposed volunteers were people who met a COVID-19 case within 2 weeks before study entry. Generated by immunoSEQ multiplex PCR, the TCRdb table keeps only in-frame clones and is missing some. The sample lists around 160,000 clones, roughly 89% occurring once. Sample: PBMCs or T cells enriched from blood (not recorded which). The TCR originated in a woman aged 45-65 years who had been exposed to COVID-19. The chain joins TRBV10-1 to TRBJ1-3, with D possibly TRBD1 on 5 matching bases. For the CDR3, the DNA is TGCGCCAGCAGTGAGTCCGGGGGACCTGGAAACACCATATATTTT. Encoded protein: CASSESGGPGNTIYF.